Here is one T cell receptor (beta chain) with its context. What it binds is unknown. Original data processing: With immunoSEQ giving junction-only sequences and no quality scores, filtering differed. Using immunoSEQ multiplex PCR, the repertoire was profiled, and TCRdb retains in-frame clones only, with some absent. V, J and clone size are taken as reported in that table, and D and trimming were inferred from the DNA itself. The sample contains about 2.4 million clones, roughly 93% of which appear only once. The record originates from a study of shared clonotypes between healthy human individuals. Study-level results: Sampling included only blood; tissue repertoires likely differ. Clonotypes that were shared across a handful of donors made up approximately 5% of naive CD4 clonotypes.

The CDR3 runs 13 residues. V was clipped by 5 bases and J by 13 bases, with 18 bases between them. Germline values: CDR1 MNHNS, CDR2 SASEGT. The chain carries TRBV6-1 and TRBJ2-1, with D possibly matching TRBD2 (6 bases). Sequenced material: naive CD4+ T cells from PBMCs. Noted subset: CD45RA+ positively selected. The sequence derives from a man aged 18-30 years in good health. Some clones in this sample may be carry-over from other donors' samples. The CDR3 loop reads CASSLTGLSEQFF. The CDR3 nucleotides are TGTGCCAGCAGTCTTACGGGACTCTCAGAACAGTTCTTC.